This T cell receptor (beta chain) stems from a study of CD8 T cells in Susac syndrome. Study observations and caveats: The study recognized that the number of individuals in its TCR sequencing and HLA analysis was relatively small.

V dropped 1 base and J dropped 2 bases, with 9 bases sitting between them. The germline gives CDR1 LGHNA, CDR2 YSLEER. The CDR3 loop spans 15 amino acids. Random hexamers served to reverse transcribe roughly 0.45 to 1 ug RNA. The CDR3 of TCR beta was amplified by immunoSEQ multiplex PCR across 54 Vbeta and 13 Jbeta. TCRdb independently ran MiXCR on the immunoSEQ multiplex PCR reads; one entry per CDR3 protein. The sample lists 330,000 or so distinct CDR3 sequences, approximately 85% seen once, with 0.2% to 0.25% in the top ten. About this clonotype: Its antigen is still unknown.

Sequencing targeted TCR beta in blood CD8+ and CD4+ T cells. TEMRA cells were FACS-enriched, with CD8+ and CD4+ T cells isolated negatively. The source of this sequence is a human donor with multiple sclerosis. Material: CD8+ T cells from PBMCs. This chain uses TRBV4-3 with TRBJ2-1; the D is unclear. CDR3 region: CASSQGMGTYNEQFF. Written as DNA, the CDR3 is TGCGCCAGCAGCCAAGGGATGGGGACCTACAATGAGCAGTTCTTC.